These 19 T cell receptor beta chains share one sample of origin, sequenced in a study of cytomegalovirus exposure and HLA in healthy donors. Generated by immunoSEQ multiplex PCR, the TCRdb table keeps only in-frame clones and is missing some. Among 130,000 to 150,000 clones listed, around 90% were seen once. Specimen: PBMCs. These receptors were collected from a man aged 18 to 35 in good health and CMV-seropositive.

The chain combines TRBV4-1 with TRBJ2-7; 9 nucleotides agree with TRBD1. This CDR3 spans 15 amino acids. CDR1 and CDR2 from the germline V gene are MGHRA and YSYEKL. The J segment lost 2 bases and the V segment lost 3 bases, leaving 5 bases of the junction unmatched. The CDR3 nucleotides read TGCGCCAGCAGCCAGGACAGGGGTTCTACCTACGAGCAGTACTTC. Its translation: CASSQDRGSTYEQYF.

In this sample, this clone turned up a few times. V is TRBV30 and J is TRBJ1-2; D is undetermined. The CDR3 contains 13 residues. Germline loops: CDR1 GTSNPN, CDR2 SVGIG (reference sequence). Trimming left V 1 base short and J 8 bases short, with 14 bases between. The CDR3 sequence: CAWSEGRREGYTF. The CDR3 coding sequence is TGTGCCTGGAGTGAGGGCCGCCGGGAAGGCTACACCTTC.

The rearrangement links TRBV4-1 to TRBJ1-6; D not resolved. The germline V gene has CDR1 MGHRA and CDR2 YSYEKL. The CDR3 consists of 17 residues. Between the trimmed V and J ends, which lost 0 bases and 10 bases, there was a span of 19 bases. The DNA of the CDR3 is TGCGCCAGCAGCCAAGAGGGAGGTGCGCGGATCACATCACCCCTCCACTTT. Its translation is CASSQEGGARITSPLHF.

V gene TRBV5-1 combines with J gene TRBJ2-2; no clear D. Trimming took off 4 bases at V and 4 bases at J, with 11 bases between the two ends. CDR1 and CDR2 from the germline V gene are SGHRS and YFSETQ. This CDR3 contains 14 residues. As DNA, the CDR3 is TGCGCCAGCAGCACCCTCTCGGGCACCGGGGAGCTGTTTTTT. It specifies CASSTLSGTGELFF.

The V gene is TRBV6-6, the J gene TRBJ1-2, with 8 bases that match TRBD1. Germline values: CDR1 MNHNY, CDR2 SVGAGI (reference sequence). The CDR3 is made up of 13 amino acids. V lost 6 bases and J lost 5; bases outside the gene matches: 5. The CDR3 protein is CASSLDRAYGYTF. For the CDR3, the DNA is TGTGCCAGCAGCTTGGACAGGGCGTATGGCTACACCTTC.

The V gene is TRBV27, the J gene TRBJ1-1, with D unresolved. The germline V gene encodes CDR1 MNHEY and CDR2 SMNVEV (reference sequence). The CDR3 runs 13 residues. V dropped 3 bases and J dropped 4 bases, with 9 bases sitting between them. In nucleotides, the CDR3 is TGTGCCAGCAGTTTTGGGAGCGGCACTGAAGCTTTCTTT. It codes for CASSFGSGTEAFF.

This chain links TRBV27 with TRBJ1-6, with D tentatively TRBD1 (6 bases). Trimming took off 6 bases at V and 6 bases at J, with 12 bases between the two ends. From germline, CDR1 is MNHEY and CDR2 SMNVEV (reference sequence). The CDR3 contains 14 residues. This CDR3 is CASSLDRLNSPLHF. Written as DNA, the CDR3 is TGTGCCAGCAGCCTAGACAGGCTTAATTCACCCCTCCACTTT.

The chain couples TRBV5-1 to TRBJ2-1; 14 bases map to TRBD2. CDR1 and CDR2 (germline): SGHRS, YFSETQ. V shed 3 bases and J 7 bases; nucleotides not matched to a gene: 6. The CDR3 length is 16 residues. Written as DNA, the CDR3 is TGCGCCAGCAGCTCCGCCGGGACTAGCGGGGGAAATGAGCAGTTCTTC. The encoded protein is CASSSAGTSGGNEQFF. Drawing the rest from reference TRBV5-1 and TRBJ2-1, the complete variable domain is KAGVTQTPRYLIKTRGQQVTLSCSPISGHRSVSWYQQTPGQGLQFLFEYFSETQRNKGNFPGRFSGRQFSNSRSEMNVSTLELGDSALYLCASSSAGTSGGNEQFFGPGTRLTVL.

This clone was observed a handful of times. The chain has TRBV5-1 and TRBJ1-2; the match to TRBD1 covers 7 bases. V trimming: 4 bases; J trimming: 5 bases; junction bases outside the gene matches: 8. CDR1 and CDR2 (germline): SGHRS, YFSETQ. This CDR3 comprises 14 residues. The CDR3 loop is CASSEGQEGYGYTF. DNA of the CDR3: TGCGCCAGCAGCGAAGGACAGGAGGGGTATGGCTACACCTTC.

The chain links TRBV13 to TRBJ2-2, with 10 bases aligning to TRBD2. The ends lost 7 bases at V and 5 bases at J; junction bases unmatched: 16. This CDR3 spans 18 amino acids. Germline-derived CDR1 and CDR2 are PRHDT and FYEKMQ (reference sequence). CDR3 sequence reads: CASTFNSLAGVGTGELFF. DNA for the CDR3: TGTGCCAGCACCTTCAACAGCCTAGCGGGAGTAGGGACCGGGGAGCTGTTTTTT.

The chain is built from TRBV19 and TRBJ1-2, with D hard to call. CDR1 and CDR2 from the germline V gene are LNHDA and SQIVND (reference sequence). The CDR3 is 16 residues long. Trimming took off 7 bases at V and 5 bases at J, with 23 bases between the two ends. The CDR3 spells CASNFNRAKGGYGYTF. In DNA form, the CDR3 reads TGTGCCAGTAACTTTAACCGGGCTAAGGGAGGGTATGGCTACACCTTC.

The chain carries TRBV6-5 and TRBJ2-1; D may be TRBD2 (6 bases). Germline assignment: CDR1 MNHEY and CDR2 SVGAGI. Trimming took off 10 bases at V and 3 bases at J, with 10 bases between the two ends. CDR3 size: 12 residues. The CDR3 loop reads CATQGGYNEQFF. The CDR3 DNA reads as TGTGCCACCCAGGGAGGCTACAATGAGCAGTTCTTC.

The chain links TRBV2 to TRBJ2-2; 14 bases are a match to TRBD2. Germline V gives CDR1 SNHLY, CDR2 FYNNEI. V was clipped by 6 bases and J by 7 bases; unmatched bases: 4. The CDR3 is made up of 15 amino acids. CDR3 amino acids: CASRGTSGRIGELFF. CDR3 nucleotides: TGTGCCAGCAGGGGGACTAGCGGGAGAATCGGGGAGCTGTTTTTT. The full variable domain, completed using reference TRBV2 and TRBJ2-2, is EPEVTQTPSHQVTQMGQEVILRCVPISNHLYFYWYRQILGQKVEFLVSFYNNEISEKSEIFDDQFSVERPDGSNFTLKIRSTKLEDSAMYFCASRGTSGRIGELFFGEGSRLTVL.

CDR3 amino acids: CASRYRESSYEQYF. The CDR3 DNA reads TGTGCCAGCAGATACCGCGAAAGCTCCTACGAGCAGTACTTC. The V gene is TRBV6-5, the J gene TRBJ2-7; D unclear. Germline values: CDR1 MNHEY, CDR2 SVGAGI. CDR3 length: 14 amino acids. V was shortened by 6 bases and J by 0 bases, with 12 bases between the two germline ends.

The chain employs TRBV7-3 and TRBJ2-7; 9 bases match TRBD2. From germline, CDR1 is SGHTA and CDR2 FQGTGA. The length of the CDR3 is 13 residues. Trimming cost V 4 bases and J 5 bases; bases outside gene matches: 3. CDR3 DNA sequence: TGTGCCAGCAGCTCGGGACTAGCTAACGAGCAGTACTTC. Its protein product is CASSSGLANEQYF.

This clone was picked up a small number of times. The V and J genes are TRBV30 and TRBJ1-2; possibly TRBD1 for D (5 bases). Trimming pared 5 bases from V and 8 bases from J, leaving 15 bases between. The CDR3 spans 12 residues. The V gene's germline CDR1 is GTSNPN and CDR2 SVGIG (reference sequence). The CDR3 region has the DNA TGTGCCTGGTTGGGAGGGGCGCAGGGCTACACCTTC. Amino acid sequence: CAWLGGAQGYTF.

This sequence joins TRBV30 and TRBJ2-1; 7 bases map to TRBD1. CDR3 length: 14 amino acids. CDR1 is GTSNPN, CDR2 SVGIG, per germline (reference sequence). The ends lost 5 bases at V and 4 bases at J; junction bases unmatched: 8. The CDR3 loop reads CAWSQGQYYNEQFF. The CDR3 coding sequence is TGTGCCTGGTCCCAGGGACAGTATTACAATGAGCAGTTCTTC.

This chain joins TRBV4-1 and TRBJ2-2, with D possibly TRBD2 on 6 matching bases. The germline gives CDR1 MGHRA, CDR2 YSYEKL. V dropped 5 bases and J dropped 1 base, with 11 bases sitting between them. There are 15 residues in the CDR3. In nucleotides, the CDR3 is TGCGCCAGCAGCTCGGGAGTGGGGAACACCGGGGAGCTGTTTTTT. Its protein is CASSSGVGNTGELFF.

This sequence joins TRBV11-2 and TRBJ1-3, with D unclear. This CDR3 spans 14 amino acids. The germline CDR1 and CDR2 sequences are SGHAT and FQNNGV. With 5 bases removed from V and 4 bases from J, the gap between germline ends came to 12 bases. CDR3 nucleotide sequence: TGTGCCAGCAGCGTCTTCGGCGGGGGAAACACCATATATTTT. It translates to CASSVFGGGNTIYF.